Presented here are 4 T cell receptor beta chains from one specimen sequenced in a study of blood T cell repertoires in COVID-19. Data came from immunoSEQ multiplex PCR; TCRdb stores just in-frame clones and leaves some out. Of some 200,000 clones in the sample, 86% were seen once. The specimen sequenced was peripheral blood. These receptors were taken from a woman between 70 and 85 years old with acute or convalescent COVID-19.

The V and J genes are TRBV19 and TRBJ1-1; 7 positions agree with TRBD1. The CDR3 loop spans 16 amino acids. Germline CDR1 is LNHDA and CDR2 is SQIVND (reference sequence). Losses at the gene ends were 6 bases for V and 0 bases for J; bases not matched to a gene: 10. CDR3 DNA sequence: TGTGCCAGTAGCAGTACGAACAGGGGAGTGAACACTGAAGCTTTCTTT. Translating it yields CASSSTNRGVNTEAFF.

This clone was seen a handful of times. The rearrangement joins TRBV6-5 to TRBJ1-2; 7 bases map to TRBD1. The germline CDR1 and CDR2 sequences are MNHEY and SVGAGI. The CDR3 contains 13 residues. J gave up 7 bases and V 6 bases, and 8 bases lay outside the gene matches. This CDR3 reads CASRITGARGYTF. In DNA form, the CDR3 reads TGTGCCAGCAGAATTACAGGGGCTCGTGGCTACACCTTC.

This sequence joins TRBV5-1 and TRBJ2-7, with D hard to call. V lost 2 bases and J lost 7, with 16 bases in between. Germline CDR1 and CDR2: SGHRS and YFSETQ. The CDR3 runs 14 residues. CDR3 region: CASSFGSEPLEQYF. The DNA for the CDR3 is TGCGCCAGCAGCTTCGGGTCCGAACCATTGGAGCAGTACTTC. Together with reference TRBV5-1 and TRBJ2-7, the CDR3 gives the full variable domain: KAGVTQTPRYLIKTRGQQVTLSCSPISGHRSVSWYQQTPGQGLQFLFEYFSETQRNKGNFPGRFSGRQFSNSRSEMNVSTLELGDSALYLCASSFGSEPLEQYFGPGTRLTVT.

J is TRBJ1-5 and V is TRBV6-1; D may be TRBD1 (6 bases). The V end lost 2 bases, the J end lost 4 bases, and 15 bases lay between the germline ends. This CDR3 has 16 residues. Germline assignment: CDR1 MNHNS and CDR2 SASEGT. For the CDR3, the DNA is TGTGCCAGCAGTGAAATTGGGACAATGCCTAATCAGCCCCAGCATTTT. Residues: CASSEIGTMPNQPQHF.